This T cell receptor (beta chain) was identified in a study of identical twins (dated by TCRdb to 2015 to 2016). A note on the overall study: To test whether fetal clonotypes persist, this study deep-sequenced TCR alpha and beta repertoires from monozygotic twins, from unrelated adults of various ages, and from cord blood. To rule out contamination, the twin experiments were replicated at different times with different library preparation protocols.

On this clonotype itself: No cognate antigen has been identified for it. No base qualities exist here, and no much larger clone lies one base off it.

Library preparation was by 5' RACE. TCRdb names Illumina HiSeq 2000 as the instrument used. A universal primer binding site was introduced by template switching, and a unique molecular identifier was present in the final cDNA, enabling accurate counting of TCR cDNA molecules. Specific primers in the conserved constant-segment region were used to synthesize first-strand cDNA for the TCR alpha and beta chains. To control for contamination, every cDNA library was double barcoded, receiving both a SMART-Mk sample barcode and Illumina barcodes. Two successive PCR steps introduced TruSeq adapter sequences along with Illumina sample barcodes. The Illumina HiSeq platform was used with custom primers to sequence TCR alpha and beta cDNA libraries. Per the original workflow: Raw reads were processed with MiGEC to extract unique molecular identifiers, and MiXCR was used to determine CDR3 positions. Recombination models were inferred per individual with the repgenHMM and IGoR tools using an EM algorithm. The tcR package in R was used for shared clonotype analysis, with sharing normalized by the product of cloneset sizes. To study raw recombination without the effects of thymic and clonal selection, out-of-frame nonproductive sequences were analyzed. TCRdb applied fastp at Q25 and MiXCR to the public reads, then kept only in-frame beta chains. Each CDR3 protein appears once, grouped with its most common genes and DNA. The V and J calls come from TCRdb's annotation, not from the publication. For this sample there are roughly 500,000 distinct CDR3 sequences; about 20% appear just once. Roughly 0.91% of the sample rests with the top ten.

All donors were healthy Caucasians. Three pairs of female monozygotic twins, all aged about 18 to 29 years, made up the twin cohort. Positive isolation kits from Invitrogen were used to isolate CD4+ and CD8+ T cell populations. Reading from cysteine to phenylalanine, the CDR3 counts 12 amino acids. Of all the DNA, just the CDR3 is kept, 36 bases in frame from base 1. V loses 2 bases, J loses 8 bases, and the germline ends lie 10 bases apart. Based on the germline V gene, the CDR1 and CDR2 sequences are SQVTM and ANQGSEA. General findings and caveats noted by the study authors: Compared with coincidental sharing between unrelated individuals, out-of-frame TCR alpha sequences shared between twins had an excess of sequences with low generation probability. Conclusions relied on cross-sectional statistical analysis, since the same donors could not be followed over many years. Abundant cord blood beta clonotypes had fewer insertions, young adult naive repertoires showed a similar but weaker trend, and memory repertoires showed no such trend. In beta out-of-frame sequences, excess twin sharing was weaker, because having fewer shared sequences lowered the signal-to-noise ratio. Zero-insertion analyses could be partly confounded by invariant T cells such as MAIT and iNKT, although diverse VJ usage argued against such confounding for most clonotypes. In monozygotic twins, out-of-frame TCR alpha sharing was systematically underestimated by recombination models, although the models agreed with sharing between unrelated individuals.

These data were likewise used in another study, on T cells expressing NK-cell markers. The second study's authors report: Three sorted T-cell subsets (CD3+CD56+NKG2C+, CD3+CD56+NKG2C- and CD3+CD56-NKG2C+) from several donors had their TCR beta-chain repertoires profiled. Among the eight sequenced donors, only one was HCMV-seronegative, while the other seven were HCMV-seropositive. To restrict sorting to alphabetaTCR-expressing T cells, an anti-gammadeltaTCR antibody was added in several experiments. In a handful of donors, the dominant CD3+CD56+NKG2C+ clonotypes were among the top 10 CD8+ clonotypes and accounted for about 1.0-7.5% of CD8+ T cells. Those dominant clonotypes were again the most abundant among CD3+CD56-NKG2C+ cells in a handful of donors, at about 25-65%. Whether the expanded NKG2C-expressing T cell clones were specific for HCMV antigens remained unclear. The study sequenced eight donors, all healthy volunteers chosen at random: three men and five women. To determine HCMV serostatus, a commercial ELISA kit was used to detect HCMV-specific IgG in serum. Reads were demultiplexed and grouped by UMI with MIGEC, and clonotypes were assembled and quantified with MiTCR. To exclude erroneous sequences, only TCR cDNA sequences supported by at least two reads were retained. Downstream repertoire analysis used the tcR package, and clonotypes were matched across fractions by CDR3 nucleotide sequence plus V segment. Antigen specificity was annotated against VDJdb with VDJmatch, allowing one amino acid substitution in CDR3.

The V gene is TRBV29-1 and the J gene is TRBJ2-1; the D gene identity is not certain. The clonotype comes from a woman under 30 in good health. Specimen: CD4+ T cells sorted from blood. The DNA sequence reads TGCAGCGTTGAACGAAGTTGGGATGAGCAGTTCTTC. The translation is CSVERSWDEQFF.